A selection of T cell receptor beta chains follows, all from one sample in a study of response to subunit inactivated influenza vaccine. TCRdb re-called the RT-PCR reads with MiXCR, one entry per CDR3 protein. The table lists some 550,000 distinct CDR3 sequences, around 25% of them singletons. This sample was shared with a second study, whose subject was T cells expressing NK-cell markers.

This specimen was CD4+ T cells sorted from PBMCs, taken about 13 days after vaccination. These receptors were collected from a man between 50 and 59 years old who received an inactivated influenza vaccine. Each CDR3 is given with its conserved first and last residue. D genes are given only for firm matches. Not all rows give a size; the values are once, few, many and, for expanded clones, a class.

v_call: TRBV12-3/TRBV12-4; j_call: TRBJ1-1; clone_size: few; d_call: NA; cdr3_aa: CASSRGPNTEAFF; cdr3_nt: TGTGCCAGCAGCCGGGGCCCGAACACTGAAGCTTTCTTT
v_call: TRBV20-1; j_call: TRBJ1-1; clone_size: NA; d_call: NA; cdr3_aa: CSAYRDATNTEAFF; cdr3_nt: TGCAGTGCGTACCGGGACGCGACGAACACTGAAGCTTTCTTT
v_call: TRBV5-1; j_call: TRBJ1-1; clone_size: few; d_call: TRBD1; cdr3_aa: CASIRQGGTEAFF; cdr3_nt: TGCGCCAGCATACGACAGGGTGGCACTGAAGCTTTCTTT
v_call: TRBV7-2; j_call: TRBJ2-5; clone_size: NA; d_call: NA; cdr3_aa: CASSFSSTPQETQYF; cdr3_nt: TGTGCCAGCAGCTTCAGTAGCACCCCCCAAGAGACCCAGTACTTC
v_call: TRBV28; j_call: TRBJ1-6; clone_size: NA; d_call: NA; cdr3_aa: CASSVSSYNSPLHF; cdr3_nt: TGTGCCAGCAGCGTCTCCTCCTATAATTCACCCCTCCACTTT
v_call: TRBV6-5; j_call: TRBJ2-1; clone_size: NA; d_call: NA; cdr3_aa: CASRTTINEQFF; cdr3_nt: TGTGCCAGCAGGACCACAATTAATGAGCAGTTCTTC
v_call: TRBV6-2/TRBV6-3; j_call: TRBJ2-5; clone_size: NA; d_call: TRBD2; cdr3_aa: CASSYSRGRLAVQETQYF; cdr3_nt: TGTGCCAGCAGTTACTCGAGGGGACGGCTAGCGGTACAAGAGACCCAGTACTTC
v_call: TRBV6-2/TRBV6-3; j_call: TRBJ2-2; clone_size: few; d_call: NA; cdr3_aa: CASSYSQVTGELFF; cdr3_nt: TGTGCCAGCAGTTACTCTCAGGTGACCGGGGAGCTGTTTTTT
v_call: TRBV2; j_call: TRBJ2-4; clone_size: few; d_call: NA; cdr3_aa: CASKTTVLAKNIQYF; cdr3_nt: TGTGCCAGCAAAACTACTGTGCTAGCCAAAAACATTCAGTACTTC
v_call: TRBV6-2/TRBV6-3; j_call: TRBJ2-6; clone_size: NA; d_call: TRBD1; cdr3_aa: CASSKQGARGANVLTF; cdr3_nt: TGTGCCAGCAGTAAGCAGGGGGCTAGGGGGGCCAACGTCCTGACTTTC
v_call: TRBV25-1; j_call: TRBJ2-7; clone_size: NA; d_call: TRBD1; cdr3_aa: CASSDPGTGHYEQYF; cdr3_nt: TGTGCCAGCAGTGATCCCGGGACAGGCCACTACGAGCAGTACTTC
v_call: TRBV12-3/TRBV12-4; j_call: TRBJ2-3; clone_size: NA; d_call: NA; cdr3_aa: CASSWGAGSFTDTQYF; cdr3_nt: TGTGCCAGCAGTTGGGGAGCAGGGAGCTTCACAGATACGCAGTATTTT
v_call: TRBV5-1; j_call: TRBJ2-1; clone_size: few; d_call: TRBD1; cdr3_aa: CASSLDGTGFNEQFF; cdr3_nt: TGCGCCAGCAGCTTGGATGGGACAGGATTCAATGAGCAGTTCTTC
v_call: TRBV7-3; j_call: TRBJ2-5; clone_size: NA; d_call: NA; cdr3_aa: CASGVTYQETQYF; cdr3_nt: TGTGCCAGCGGCGTAACGTACCAAGAGACCCAGTACTTC
v_call: TRBV7-2; j_call: TRBJ1-1; clone_size: few; d_call: NA; cdr3_aa: CASSLVTGSNTEAFF; cdr3_nt: TGTGCCAGCAGCTTAGTGACAGGTTCGAACACTGAAGCTTTCTTT
v_call: TRBV15; j_call: TRBJ2-7; clone_size: NA; d_call: TRBD1; cdr3_aa: CATSRGDRGFEQYF; cdr3_nt: TGTGCCACCAGCAGAGGGGACAGGGGATTCGAGCAGTACTTC
v_call: TRBV7-8; j_call: TRBJ2-3; clone_size: NA; d_call: TRBD2; cdr3_aa: CASSPWRSGLAGGDTQYF; cdr3_nt: TGTGCCAGCAGCCCATGGCGGTCGGGACTAGCGGGAGGGGATACGCAGTATTTT
v_call: TRBV12-3/TRBV12-4; j_call: TRBJ2-2; clone_size: many; d_call: NA; cdr3_aa: CASSLTGYTGELFF; cdr3_nt: TGTGCCAGCAGTTTAACAGGGTATACCGGGGAGCTGTTTTTT
v_call: TRBV5-1; j_call: TRBJ2-7; clone_size: few; d_call: TRBD2; cdr3_aa: CASSFGLRAGAHEQYF; cdr3_nt: TGCGCCAGCAGCTTCGGATTAAGGGCGGGAGCCCACGAGCAGTACTTC
v_call: TRBV12-3/TRBV12-4; j_call: TRBJ2-3; clone_size: NA; d_call: TRBD2; cdr3_aa: CASRGLAGVSTDTQYF; cdr3_nt: TGTGCCAGCAGGGGGCTAGCGGGAGTTAGCACAGATACGCAGTATTTT
v_call: TRBV20-1; j_call: TRBJ1-2; clone_size: few; d_call: NA; cdr3_aa: CSASTSGRTGYTF; cdr3_nt: TGCAGTGCCTCCACATCGGGGAGGACGGGCTACACCTTC
v_call: TRBV4-3; j_call: TRBJ2-3; clone_size: few; d_call: TRBD1; cdr3_aa: CASSHDRAGTDTQYF; cdr3_nt: TGCGCCAGCAGCCATGACAGGGCGGGCACAGATACGCAGTATTTT
v_call: TRBV7-2; j_call: TRBJ2-7; clone_size: NA; d_call: NA; cdr3_aa: CASSLLDGYEQYF; cdr3_nt: TGTGCCAGCAGTTTACTGGATGGCTACGAGCAGTACTTC
v_call: TRBV29-1; j_call: TRBJ1-1; clone_size: few; d_call: NA; cdr3_aa: CSVHPLSNTEAFF; cdr3_nt: TGCAGCGTTCACCCGTTGTCGAACACTGAAGCTTTCTTT
v_call: TRBV4-2; j_call: TRBJ2-1; clone_size: NA; d_call: TRBD1; cdr3_aa: CASSRRDRVTYNEQFF; cdr3_nt: TGTGCCAGCAGCCGCCGGGACAGGGTAACCTACAATGAGCAGTTCTTC
v_call: TRBV3-1; j_call: TRBJ1-1; clone_size: NA; d_call: NA; cdr3_aa: CASSPQTQHKAFF; cdr3_nt: TGTGCCAGCAGCCCTCAGACTCAACACAAAGCTTTCTTT
v_call: TRBV15; j_call: TRBJ2-1; clone_size: NA; d_call: TRBD1; cdr3_aa: CATSRPRQGHRNEQFF; cdr3_nt: TGTGCCACCAGCAGGCCGAGACAGGGGCATCGCAATGAGCAGTTCTTC
v_call: TRBV18; j_call: TRBJ2-1; clone_size: few; d_call: NA; cdr3_aa: CASSPASLTMSGSPQFF; cdr3_nt: TGTGCCAGCTCACCAGCGAGTTTAACAATGAGCGGTTCCCCGCAGTTCTTC
v_call: TRBV20-1; j_call: TRBJ1-5; clone_size: many; d_call: NA; cdr3_aa: CSARRDEYSNQPQHF; cdr3_nt: TGCAGTGCTAGAAGGGACGAATATAGCAATCAGCCCCAGCATTTT
v_call: TRBV28; j_call: TRBJ2-5; clone_size: many; d_call: NA; cdr3_aa: CASSLPRGYQETQYF; cdr3_nt: TGTGCCAGCAGTTTACCACGCGGGTACCAAGAGACCCAGTACTTC
v_call: TRBV4-3; j_call: TRBJ2-3; clone_size: many; d_call: NA; cdr3_aa: CASSQDGTGHGAQYF; cdr3_nt: TGCGCCAGCAGCCAAGATGGCACAGGGCACGGCGCGCAGTATTTT